The 21 T cell receptor beta chains in this list originate from one sample, sequenced in a study of T cells in Graves' hyperthyroidism and ophthalmopathy. Researchers took RNA transcripts and amplified the TCR beta CDR3 regions from them. First-round RT-PCR of the TCR CDR3 relied on the HTBI primer set. Each CDR3 protein is one row after TCRdb ran MiXCR on the multiplex PCR reads. The sample shows 490,000 or so distinct CDR3 sequences, 35% to 50% of them seen only once. The sequencing sample was made of peripheral blood or thyroid tissue (not recorded which). The source is an adult woman with Graves' disease, either hyperthyroidism or ophthalmopathy (not recorded which).

This sequence joins TRBV7-3 and TRBJ2-2, with TRBD2 matching over 10 bases. The germline V gene has CDR1 SGHTA and CDR2 FQGTGA. This CDR3 contains 16 residues. V lost 3 bases, J lost 1 base, and 2 bases stayed unmatched. The CDR3 reads CASSLTSGRNTGELFF. The DNA of the CDR3 is TGTGCCAGCAGCTTGACTAGCGGGCGGAACACCGGGGAGCTGTTTTTT.

The genes are TRBV29-1 and TRBJ2-3; 9 nucleotides align to TRBD2. The CDR3 is made up of 15 amino acids. CDR1 SQVTM and CDR2 ANQGSEA come from the germline V gene. V lost 3 bases to trimming and J lost 4 bases; unmatched junction nucleotides: 8. CDR3 coding DNA: TGCAGCGTTGATCTCGGCGGGAGGGCAGCAGATACGCAGTATTTT. This translates into CSVDLGGRAADTQYF.

The chain joins TRBV29-1 to TRBJ2-7; D gene ambiguous. V lost 8 bases, J lost 9 bases, and 14 bases lay in between. This CDR3 has 10 residues. Germline CDR1 and CDR2: SQVTM and ANQGSEA. The CDR3 spells CSLMTVGQYF. In nucleotides, the CDR3 is TGCAGCTTGATGACGGTCGGGCAGTACTTC.

This chain joins TRBV20-1 and TRBJ2-6; D gene uncertain. The CDR3 is 15 amino acids. Germline V CDR1 and CDR2: DFQATT, SNEGSKA (reference sequence). V was cut by 0 bases and J by 2 bases, with 8 bases left in between. The CDR3 nucleotides read TGCAGTGCTAGAGATGTCGAAACTGGGGCCAACGTCCTGACTTTC. Amino acids: CSARDVETGANVLTF.

The V gene is TRBV29-1, the J gene TRBJ1-5, with D possibly TRBD1 on 5 matching bases. Trimming removed 5 bases from V and 1 base from J, with 9 bases in between. This CDR3 has 13 amino acids. In germline, CDR1 is SQVTM, CDR2 ANQGSEA. The CDR3 DNA follows: TGCAGCGTTTACCAGGGAAGCAATCAGCCCCAGCATTTT. Its protein product is CSVYQGSNQPQHF.

This clonotype has a handful of counts. The J gene is TRBJ2-7, the V gene TRBV28; possibly TRBD1 for D (6 bases). The V and J ends lost 7 bases and 2 bases respectively, with 15 bases between them. CDR3 size: 14 residues. Germline V lookup: CDR1 MDHEN, CDR2 SYDVKM. The CDR3 loop reads CASTEADSTYEQYF. DNA of the CDR3: TGTGCCAGCACCGAAGCGGACAGTACCTACGAGCAGTACTTC.

The chain uses TRBV29-1 and TRBJ1-2; D is unresolved. Germline-derived CDR1 and CDR2 are SQVTM and ANQGSEA. The CDR3 length is 12 residues. The V gene lost 5 bases and the J gene lost 4 bases, with 11 bases spanning the gap. CDR3 residues: CSVYLGLYGYTF. As DNA, the CDR3 is TGCAGCGTTTACTTAGGACTCTATGGCTACACCTTC.

The V and J genes are TRBV20-1 and TRBJ1-5; D unclear. In germline, CDR1 is DFQATT, CDR2 SNEGSKA (reference sequence). The V and J ends lost 5 bases and 5 bases respectively, with 22 bases between them. The CDR3 loop spans 16 amino acids. The CDR3 DNA reads as TGCAGTGCTTCCCATAGCGGGAGGGCCCCCCATCAGCCCCAGCATTTT. This gives the protein CSASHSGRAPHQPQHF.

The V call is TRBV19, the J call TRBJ1-1; TRBD1 matches at 9 bases. This CDR3 is built from 14 residues. The V gene end was trimmed by 6 bases and the J gene end by 4 bases; junction bases not matched to a gene: 6. CDR1 is LNHDA, CDR2 SQIVND, per germline (reference sequence). The DNA of the CDR3 is TGTGCCAGTAGGGCGACAGGGGGGGGCACTGAAGCTTTCTTT. It translates to CASRATGGGTEAFF.

This chain joins TRBV10-2 and TRBJ1-2, with 7 bases identical to TRBD1. Germline V gene sequence: CDR1 WSHSY, CDR2 SAAADI. V gave up 6 bases and J gave up 8 bases; unmatched junction bases: 15. The CDR3 is 15 residues long. The CDR3 spells CASRDDRAFIFGYTF. The CDR3 bases are TGCGCCAGCAGGGATGACAGGGCATTCATCTTCGGCTACACCTTC.

At least ten counts were recorded for this clonotype. The chain couples TRBV3-1 to TRBJ1-2; no reliable D call. Germline assignment: CDR1 LGHDT and CDR2 YNNKEL (reference sequence). This CDR3 contains 14 residues. V lost 6 bases and J lost 2, with 13 bases in between. The CDR3 spells CASRSGVLNYGYTF. CDR3 bases: TGTGCCAGCAGATCGGGAGTCCTAAACTATGGCTACACCTTC.

The chain has TRBV14 and TRBJ1-5; D gene ambiguous. Trimming removed 0 bases at V and 9 bases at J, with 9 bases between. The CDR3 covers 13 residues. CDR1 is SGHDN and CDR2 is FVKESK in the germline V gene. CDR3 nucleotides: TGTGCCAGCAGCCAAGATGCGAGGACGCCCCAGCATTTT. Translated, it gives CASSQDARTPQHF.

This clonotype was counted ten times or more. This chain uses TRBV12-3 or TRBV12-4 with TRBJ2-5; D unclear. V lost 3 bases and J 6 bases, leaving 14 bases between the germline ends. This CDR3 has 14 residues. The CDR3 DNA reads as TGTGCCAGCAGTTTCGGGCTAGAAGATAAGACCCAGTACTTC. Translation gives CASSFGLEDKTQYF.

Note on this clonotype: An end of the junction differs from the germline gene, which may be a read error. The V and J genes are TRBV7-8 and TRBJ1-6; the match to TRBD1 covers 9 bases. Germline assignment: CDR1 SGHVS and CDR2 FQNEAQ. The CDR3 spans 14 residues. CDR3 in amino acids: CASSWTGDNSPLHF. In nucleotides, the CDR3 is TGTGCCAGTAGCTGGACAGGGGATAATTCACCCCTCCACTTT.

The chain carries TRBV12-3 or TRBV12-4 and TRBJ1-1; D is unclear. This CDR3 region has 13 residues. V shed 4 bases and J shed 8 bases, with 14 bases lying between them. CDR3 protein: CASSYGSGREAFF. The DNA of the CDR3 is TGTGCCAGCAGTTACGGTTCGGGAAGAGAAGCTTTCTTT.

The chain combines TRBV3-1 with TRBJ2-7, with 9 nucleotides matching TRBD1. Germline lookup yields CDR1 LGHDT and CDR2 YNNKEL (reference sequence). Losses at the gene ends were 0 bases for V and 7 bases for J; bases not matched to a gene: 7. CDR3 size: 15 residues. The CDR3 DNA reads as TGTGCCAGCAGCCAAGAGGGACAGGGTTCGAGAGAGCAGTACTTC. It encodes CASSQEGQGSREQYF.

This chain uses TRBV19 with TRBJ1-5; D is ambiguous. V was clipped by 11 bases and J by 4 bases, with 12 bases between them. The CDR3 runs 12 residues. CDR1 is LNHDA and CDR2 is SQIVND in the germline V gene (reference sequence). CDR3 amino acids: CARASGNQPQHF. DNA for the CDR3: TGTGCCCGCGCATCGGGGAATCAGCCCCAGCATTTT. The full variable domain, in which reference TRBV19 and TRBJ1-5 provide the parts outside the CDR3, is DGGITQSPKYLFRKEGQNVTLSCEQNLNHDAMYWYRQDPGQGLRLIYYSQIVNDFQKGDIAEGYSVSREKKESFPLTVTSAQKNPTAFYLCARASGNQPQHFGDGTRLSIL.

A few counts support this clonotype. The gene calls are TRBV10-3 and TRBJ1-2; 10 nucleotides agree with TRBD1. The CDR3 consists of 15 residues. V was pared by 4 bases and J by 6 bases, with 8 bases of the junction left unmatched. Per germline, CDR1 ENHRY and CDR2 SYGVKD. CDR3: CAISGGDRGGNGYTF. Written as DNA, the CDR3 is TGTGCCATCAGTGGGGGGGACAGGGGAGGTAATGGCTACACCTTC.

The genes are TRBV15 and TRBJ2-6, with 7 bases matching TRBD1. Germline CDR1 is LNHNV and CDR2 is YYDKDF (reference sequence). With 1 base clipped from V and 12 bases from J, the junction kept 9 bases outside the gene matches. CDR3 size: 15 residues. The CDR3 spells CATSRGRDRDGVLTF. As DNA, the CDR3 is TGTGCCACCAGCAGAGGCCGCGACAGGGACGGCGTCCTGACTTTC.

The table lists this clonotype with many counts. The CDR3 DNA reads TGTGCCAGCAGCTTAACAGGGGGCGTCGAGACCCAGTACTTC. Translated: CASSLTGGVETQYF. The rearrangement uses TRBV7-3 and TRBJ2-5, with 7 positions matching TRBD1. Trimming at V came to 0 bases and at J to 5 bases, leaving 3 bases not matched to a gene. The V gene's germline CDR1 is SGHTA and CDR2 FQGTGA. This CDR3 has 14 amino acids.

Many counts were recorded for this clonotype. DNA of the CDR3: TGTGCCAGCAGCTTTCGACCAGGAGACAATCAGCCCCAGCATTTT. Translating it yields CASSFRPGDNQPQHF. The chain employs TRBV5-6 and TRBJ1-5; D unresolved. The V end lost 2 bases, the J end lost 3 bases, and 12 bases lay between the germline ends. The germline V gene has CDR1 SGHDT and CDR2 YYEEEE. The CDR3 covers 15 residues.